This passage covers 10 T cell receptor beta chains from one sample sequenced in a study of blood T cell repertoires in COVID-19. TCRdb keeps only in-frame clones here, not all; method: immunoSEQ multiplex PCR. The table includes about 240,000 clones, 70% to 90% detected once. The specimen was PBMCs or T cells enriched from blood (not recorded which). Receptors originate from a woman between 40 and 50 years old with acute COVID-19.

A single count supports this clone. The chain combines TRBV29-1 with TRBJ1-2; 7 bases align to TRBD1. Trimming cost V 3 bases and J 3 bases; bases outside gene matches: 10. Germline V gene data show CDR1 as SQVTM and CDR2 as ANQGSEA. The CDR3 sequence is 15 residues long. The DNA of the CDR3 is TGCAGCGTTGATAAGTTGGGACAGACGGACTATGGCTACACCTTC. Protein sequence: CSVDKLGQTDYGYTF.

In its sample, this clone was seen once. This CDR3 is CSAGQFHEQYF. In nucleotides, the CDR3 is TGCAGCGCTGGACAGTTCCACGAGCAGTACTTC. The J gene is TRBJ2-7, the V gene TRBV29-1, with D possibly being TRBD1 (6 bases). This CDR3 has 11 amino acids. Germline CDR1 reads SQVTM; CDR2 reads ANQGSEA. Trimming left V 7 bases short and J 5 bases short, with 12 bases between.

This clone has a handful of counts. Within the sample, other DNA sequences also encode this same CDR3. The rearrangement joins TRBV19 to TRBJ1-5; 8 nucleotides line up with TRBD1. V dropped 4 bases and J dropped 4; count of bases not matched to a gene: 6. CDR1 and CDR2 (germline): LNHDA, SQIVND (reference sequence). The CDR3 has 15 amino acids. CDR3: CASSRGTGENQPQHF. In nucleotides, the CDR3 is TGTGCCAGTAGTAGAGGGACAGGTGAAAATCAGCCCCAGCATTTT.

The chain has TRBV29-1 and TRBJ1-5; no firm D call. The CDR3 length is 13 residues. V was trimmed by 4 bases and J by 0 bases, leaving 7 bases between them. CDR1 is SQVTM, CDR2 ANQGSEA, per germline. The CDR3 spells CSVGHNSNQPQHF. DNA of the CDR3: TGCAGCGTTGGACATAATAGCAATCAGCCCCAGCATTTT.

V usage is TRBV3-1 (or the pseudogene TRBV3-2) and J usage is TRBJ2-7; TRBD2 might be the D (5 bases). Trimming pared 3 bases from V and 5 bases from J, leaving 23 bases between. The CDR3 is 17 amino acids. CDR1 is LGHDT, CDR2 YNNKEL, per germline (reference sequence). CDR3 DNA sequence: TGTGCCAGCAGCCAGGGAATAGAGCGGCGCCTTTCAAACGAGCAGTACTTC. Its translation: CASSQGIERRLSNEQYF.

J is TRBJ1-1 and V is TRBV2; TRBD1 might be the D (6 bases). V was pared by 4 bases and J by 0 bases, with 12 bases between. This CDR3 contains 15 residues. Per the germline V gene, CDR1 is SNHLY and CDR2 is FYNNEI. The CDR3 region has the DNA TGTGCCAGCAGTGTTTCGACAGGTTTGAACACTGAAGCTTTCTTT. Translation: CASSVSTGLNTEAFF.

This chain uses TRBV18 with TRBJ2-3, with 10 bases that match TRBD2. The germline CDR1 and CDR2 sequences are KGHSH and LQKENI. CDR3 size: 15 residues. Losses at the gene ends were 1 base for V and 6 bases for J; bases not matched to a gene: 4. The CDR3 loop is CASSPLAGGEDTQYF. In DNA, the CDR3 is TGTGCCAGCTCACCACTAGCGGGAGGCGAGGATACGCAGTATTTT.

The gene calls are TRBV14 and TRBJ2-4; D may be TRBD2 (6 bases). Germline lookup yields CDR1 SGHDN and CDR2 FVKESK. CDR3 length: 16 amino acids. Trimming stripped 4 bases from V and 1 base from J, with 14 bases between. CDR3 coding DNA: TGTGCCAGCAGCCCTATCGGAGGGATTGCCAAAAACATTCAGTACTTC. Encoded protein: CASSPIGGIAKNIQYF.

V gene TRBV25-1 combines with J gene TRBJ2-2; 10 nucleotides match TRBD1. The CDR3 loop spans 15 amino acids. Germline V lookup: CDR1 MGHDK, CDR2 SYGVNS. V lost 4 bases and J lost 3; bases outside the gene matches: 2. In nucleotides, the CDR3 is TGTGCCAGCAGTGGACAGGGGGCCCACACCGGGGAGCTGTTTTTT. This encodes CASSGQGAHTGELFF.

This chain joins TRBV30 and TRBJ2-3, with 10 nucleotides matching TRBD2. V shed 8 bases, J shed 5 bases, and the junction held 13 bases outside the gene matches. CDR1 is GTSNPN, CDR2 SVGIG, per germline (reference sequence). This CDR3 has 15 residues. The DNA for the CDR3 is TGTGCCGCCACTCAACTAGCGGGATCAGGAGATACGCAGTATTTT. Protein: CAATQLAGSGDTQYF.